The rows below give T cell receptor beta chains drawn from one sample of a study of blood T cell repertoires in COVID-19. The table came from immunoSEQ multiplex PCR; TCRdb's copy has only in-frame clones and leaves some out. The sample has over 250,000 clones, over 75% seen once. The specimen sequenced was peripheral blood. The receptor source for this set is a woman aged 55-69 years with acute or convalescent COVID-19. The CDR3 runs from the conserved cysteine through the conserved F or W. D genes are given only for firm matches. Expanded clones get a size class; other rows say once, few or many, or leave the size out.

TRBV11-2	TRBD1	TRBJ1-6	.	TGTGCCAGCAGCCGAAGACAGGGAGTAGGCTCACCCCTCCACTTT	CASSRRQGVGSPLHF
TRBV29-1	TRBD1	TRBJ1-2	.	TGCAGCGTGATTACCGGGACAGACGACTATGGCTACACCTTC	CSVITGTDDYGYTF
TRBV7-2	.	TRBJ1-1	.	TGTGCCAGCAGCGACTTTTTAGAAGCTTTCTTT	CASSDFLEAFF
TRBV9	TRBD2	TRBJ2-7	.	TGTGCCAGCGGGACTAGCGGAACCGAGCAGTACTTC	CASGTSGTEQYF
TRBV7-2	TRBD2	TRBJ2-7	.	TGTGCCAGCAGCCCGTGGACTAGTTCCTACGAGCAGTACTTC	CASSPWTSSYEQYF
TRBV5-6	TRBD1	TRBJ2-7	once	TGTGCCAGCAGCTCCGGACAGGGCGGGGTCGAGCAGTACTTC	CASSSGQGGVEQYF
TRBV2	TRBD1	TRBJ1-1	.	TGTGCCAGCAGTGAATGGGGACAGGGACCGAACACTGAAGCTTTCTTT	CASSEWGQGPNTEAFF
TRBV5-6	.	TRBJ2-3	.	TGTGCCAGCAGCTTCAGTTCCAGTCTTTGGGATACGCAGTATTTT	CASSFSSSLWDTQYF
TRBV5-1	.	TRBJ1-1	.	TGCGCCAGCAGTTCTAATACGGGGGGGACTGAAGCTTTCTTT	CASSSNTGGTEAFF
TRBV12-3/TRBV12-4	.	TRBJ1-2	.	TGTGCCAGCAGTTTATCACAGGGTACTGGCTACACCTTC	CASSLSQGTGYTF
TRBV24-1	TRBD1	TRBJ1-4	.	TGTGCCACCAGAGGGACAGACATCGGAAAACTGTTTTTT	CATRGTDIGKLFF
TRBV7-2	.	TRBJ1-5	.	TGTGCCAGCAGCTTAGTTTGGGCCCCGCAACCGCCCCAGCATTTT	CASSLVWAPQPPQHF
TRBV6-6	.	TRBJ1-2	.	TGTGCCAGCAGGGTAACAGGGACCCTCTATGGCTACACCTTC	CASRVTGTLYGYTF
TRBV6-5	TRBD1	TRBJ1-2	once	TGTGCCAGCAGCCCCGGGACAGCTTTCTACGGTGGCTACACCTTC	CASSPGTAFYGGYTF
TRBV4-2	TRBD1	TRBJ1-1	.	TGTGCCAGCAGCCTCTCCAGTACGGGACAGGGGGGGGCTTTCTTT	CASSLSSTGQGGAFF
TRBV21-1	.	TRBJ1-4	.	TGTGCCAGCAGCAGCTATCCAGGTTCTAATGAAAAACTGTTTTTT	CASSSYPGSNEKLFF
TRBV7-2	TRBD2	TRBJ2-7	.	TGTGCCAGCAGCTTTCGGCTAGCGGGAGGGCTAAGGAACGAGCAGTACTTC	CASSFRLAGGLRNEQYF
TRBV6-5	.	TRBJ2-7	.	TGTGCCAGCAGTTACGGGGCGGGGCGACTCGAGCAGTACTTC	CASSYGAGRLEQYF
TRBV6-1	.	TRBJ1-5	.	TGTGCCAGCAGTGAACGGAATCAGCCCCAGCATTTT	CASSERNQPQHF
TRBV5-4	.	TRBJ1-1	.	TGTGCCAGCAGCCCCCCTTTCGGGCAGGGGAACACTGAAGCTTTCTTT	CASSPPFGQGNTEAFF
TRBV9	TRBD1	TRBJ1-4	.	TGTGCCAGCAGCGTAGGGGCAGGGGGTGCAACTAATGAAAAACTGTTTTTT	CASSVGAGGATNEKLFF
TRBV19	TRBD1	TRBJ2-6	once	TGTGCCAGTAGTCCCGGTAGAGGGGGCCTTGGGGCCAACGTCCTGACTTTC	CASSPGRGGLGANVLTF
TRBV6-5	TRBD1	TRBJ1-2	once	TGTGCCAGCACGGAGCAACAGGGGGCGCGGGGCTACACCTTC	CASTEQQGARGYTF
TRBV5-6	TRBD1	TRBJ2-7	.	TGTGCCAGCAGCTTGGGAGGGACAGGGATGTCTGGCGAGCAGTACTTC	CASSLGGTGMSGEQYF
TRBV18	TRBD1	TRBJ2-4	.	TGTGCCAGCTCATATTTACAGGGGGTCAAAAACATTCAGTACTTC	CASSYLQGVKNIQYF
TRBV6-2/TRBV6-3	.	TRBJ1-4	.	TGTGCCAGCAGACCTTTGACAGGATCTAATGAAAAACTGTTTTTT	CASRPLTGSNEKLFF
TRBV5-1	.	TRBJ2-5	.	TGCGCCAGCAGCTTGGCGACAGTGGATAAGACCCAGTACTTC	CASSLATVDKTQYF
TRBV3-1/TRBV3-2	.	TRBJ1-2	.	TGTGCCAGCAGCCAAGATTTGGCAGGGAATCGTGGCTACACCTTC	CASSQDLAGNRGYTF
TRBV15	.	TRBJ2-4	.	TGTGCCACCAGCAGAGATCGTCAAGGAGGGAGGCAGTACTTC	CATSRDRQGGRQYF
TRBV28	.	TRBJ1-6	.	TGTGCCAGCAGTTTATGGTGCAGCGGGGGGGGCAATTCACCCCTCCACTTT	CASSLWCSGGGNSPLHF
TRBV30	TRBD1	TRBJ1-6	.	TGTGCCTGGAGTAATACTCCCGGGACAGGGCGATATTCACCCCTCCACTTT	CAWSNTPGTGRYSPLHF
TRBV29-1	.	TRBJ2-7	.	TGCAGCGTTGGCTCCCAGGGGCGCCGCTACGAGCAGTACTTC	CSVGSQGRRYEQYF
TRBV5-1	TRBD1	TRBJ1-5	.	TGCGCCAGCCTCACTAAAACTCGACAGGGAGCTCGGCCCCAGCATTTT	CASLTKTRQGARPQHF
TRBV9	TRBD1	TRBJ2-2	.	TGTGCCAGCAGCGTAGGACAGGGGTTGGCCGGGGAGCTGTTTTTT	CASSVGQGLAGELFF
TRBV12-3/TRBV12-4	.	TRBJ2-1	.	TGTGCCAGCAGGGGCCTCAGCCTTGAGCAGTTCTTC	CASRGLSLEQFF
TRBV14	.	TRBJ2-7	.	TGTGCCAGCAGCCGGGCAGGGAACTACGAGCAGTACTTC	CASSRAGNYEQYF
TRBV28	.	TRBJ1-1	.	TGTGCCAGCAGTTTACGTAACACTGAAGCTTTCTTT	CASSLRNTEAFF
TRBV6-6	TRBD1	TRBJ1-5	.	TGTGCCAGCAGTCTCGGGACAGGGGGCTTTCAGCCCCAGCATTTT	CASSLGTGGFQPQHF
TRBV7-6	TRBD2	TRBJ2-4	.	TGTGCCAGCAGCCCTATAGGCGGGACTAGCGGGACAAAAAACATTCAGTACTTC	CASSPIGGTSGTKNIQYF
TRBV30	.	TRBJ1-1	.	TGTGCCTGGGGTCTCAGGGGAGTATCTGAAGCTTTCTTT	CAWGLRGVSEAFF
TRBV19	TRBD1	TRBJ1-6	.	TGTGCCAGTACGAAAGGGGACAGGGGAAATTCACCCCTCCACTTT	CASTKGDRGNSPLHF